This entry concerns a single T cell receptor beta chain. This clonotype was seen only a few times. The antigen this receptor binds is unknown. No base quality information exists; no much larger clone differs at one position. Sequenced using an Illumina HiSeq 1500. TCRdb ran its own pipeline on the public reads, namely fastp trimming at Q25 and MiXCR clone calling, and kept in-frame beta chains. CDR3 protein sequences are deduplicated, and each keeps its most common genes and DNA. The sample table holds around 740,000 distinct CDR3 sequences, of which about a third were seen once. Of the sample, around 2.8% is held by the ten largest clones. CDR1 and CDR2, per the germline V gene (reference sequence), are DFQATT and SNEGSKA. The V end loses 2 bases and the J end loses 0 bases, and a stretch of 20 bases separates them. Taken from cysteine to phenylalanine, the CDR3 has 18 residues. Only the CDR3 part of the read is kept: 54 bases, read in frame from the first base.

This specimen comes from a study of T cell repertoires in cytomegalovirus infection (dated by TCRdb to about 2019). Notes on the research overall: Donor HLA type was relevant to the analysis, because carriage of CMV infection together with the matching HLA type was indicated by public TCR beta signatures. Overall study results and their limits: The ex vivo response was dominated by HLA-C-restricted CMV-specific TCR beta clonotypes, which also provided the single most frequent clonotype in two of eight donors. Cumulative frequency of public TCR beta family members discriminated carriers of CMV infection plus the relevant HLA type in this cohort and an independent approximately 340-donor cohort.

In this chain, TRBV20-1 is recombined with TRBJ2-1; TRBD2 is a possible D gene, resting on 5 matching bases. The clonotype originates from a human donor in good health (CMV status not recorded). Some clones in this sample may be carry-over from other donors' samples. Sequenced input: PBMCs. CDR3 protein: CSARRYKGGPSSYNEQFF. The sequence in DNA is TGCAGTGCTAGAAGGTATAAGGGCGGGCCTAGCTCCTACAATGAGCAGTTCTTC.